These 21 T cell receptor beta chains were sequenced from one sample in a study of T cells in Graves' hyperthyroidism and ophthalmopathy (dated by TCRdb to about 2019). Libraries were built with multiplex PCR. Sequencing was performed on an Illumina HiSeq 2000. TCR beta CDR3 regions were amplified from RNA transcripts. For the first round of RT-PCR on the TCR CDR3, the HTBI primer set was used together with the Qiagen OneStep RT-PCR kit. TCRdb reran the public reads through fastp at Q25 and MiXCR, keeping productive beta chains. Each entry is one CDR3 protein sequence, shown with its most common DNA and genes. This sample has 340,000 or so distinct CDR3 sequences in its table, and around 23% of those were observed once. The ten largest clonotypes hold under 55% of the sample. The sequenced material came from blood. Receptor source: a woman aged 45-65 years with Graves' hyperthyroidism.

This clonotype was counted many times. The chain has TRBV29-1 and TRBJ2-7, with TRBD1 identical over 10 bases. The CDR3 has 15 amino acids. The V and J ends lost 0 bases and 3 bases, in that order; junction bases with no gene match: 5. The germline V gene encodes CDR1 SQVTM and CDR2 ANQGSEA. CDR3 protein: CSVEEGTGVGYEQYF. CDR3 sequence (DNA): TGCAGCGTTGAAGAAGGGACAGGGGTAGGCTACGAGCAGTACTTC.

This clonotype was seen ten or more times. The DNA of the CDR3 is TGCGCCAGCGGGACAGGGAAAGATACGCAGTATTTT. As protein: CASGTGKDTQYF. V gene TRBV5-1 combines with J gene TRBJ2-3; the match to TRBD1 covers 9 bases. The V gene's germline CDR1 is SGHRS and CDR2 YFSETQ. The ends lost 7 bases at V and 5 bases at J; junction bases unmatched: 2. The CDR3 consists of 12 residues.

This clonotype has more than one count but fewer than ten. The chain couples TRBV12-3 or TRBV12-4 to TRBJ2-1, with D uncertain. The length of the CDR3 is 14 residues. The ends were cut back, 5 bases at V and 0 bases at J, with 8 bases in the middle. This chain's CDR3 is CASSQRYSYNEQFF. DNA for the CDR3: TGTGCCAGCAGTCAGCGATACTCCTACAATGAGCAGTTCTTC.

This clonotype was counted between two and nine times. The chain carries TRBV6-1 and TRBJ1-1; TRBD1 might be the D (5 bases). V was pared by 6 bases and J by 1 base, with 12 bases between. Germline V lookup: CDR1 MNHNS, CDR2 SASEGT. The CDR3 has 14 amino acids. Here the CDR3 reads CASSGQSSNTEAFF. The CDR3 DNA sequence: TGTGCCAGCAGCGGACAAAGCTCGAACACTGAAGCTTTCTTT.

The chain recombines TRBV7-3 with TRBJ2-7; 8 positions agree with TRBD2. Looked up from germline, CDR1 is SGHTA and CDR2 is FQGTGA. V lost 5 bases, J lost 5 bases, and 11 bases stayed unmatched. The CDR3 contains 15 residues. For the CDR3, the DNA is TGTGCCAGCAGCCGGGGACTAGTAGGGATCGACGAGCAGTACTTC. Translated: CASSRGLVGIDEQYF.

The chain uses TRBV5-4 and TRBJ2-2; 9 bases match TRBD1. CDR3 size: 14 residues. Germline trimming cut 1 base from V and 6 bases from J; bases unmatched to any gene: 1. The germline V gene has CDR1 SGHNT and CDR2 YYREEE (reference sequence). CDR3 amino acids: CASSLNRGPGELFF. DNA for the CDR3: TGTGCCAGCAGCTTGAACAGGGGGCCCGGGGAGCTGTTTTTT.

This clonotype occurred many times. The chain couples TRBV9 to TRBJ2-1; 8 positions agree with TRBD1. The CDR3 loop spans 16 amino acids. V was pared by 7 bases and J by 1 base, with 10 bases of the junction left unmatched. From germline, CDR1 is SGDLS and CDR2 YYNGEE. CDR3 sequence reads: CASGTGGSGSYNEQFF. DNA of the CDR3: TGTGCCAGCGGCACAGGGGGTTCAGGTTCCTACAATGAGCAGTTCTTC.

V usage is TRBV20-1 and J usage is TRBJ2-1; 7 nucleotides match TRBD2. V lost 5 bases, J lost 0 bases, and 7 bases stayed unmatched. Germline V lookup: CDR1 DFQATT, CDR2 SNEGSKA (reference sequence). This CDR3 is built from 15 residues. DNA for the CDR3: TGCAGTGCTTTAGCGGGTGAAAGCTCCTACAATGAGCAGTTCTTC. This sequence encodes CSALAGESSYNEQFF.

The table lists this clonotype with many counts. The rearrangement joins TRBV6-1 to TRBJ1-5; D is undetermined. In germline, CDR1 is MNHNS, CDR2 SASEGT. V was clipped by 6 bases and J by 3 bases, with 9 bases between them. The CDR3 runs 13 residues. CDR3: CASRASNNQPQHF. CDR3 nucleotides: TGTGCCAGCAGGGCCAGTAACAATCAGCCCCAGCATTTT.

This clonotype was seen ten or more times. The CDR3 region has the DNA TGTGCCAGCAGCCTAAGGACACTTATGAACACTGAAGCTTTCTTT. Its translation is CASSLRTLMNTEAFF. J is TRBJ1-1 and V is TRBV11-2; D is perhaps TRBD1 (5 bases). Germline lookup yields CDR1 SGHAT and CDR2 FQNNGV. The CDR3 extends over 15 amino acids. Trimming took 5 bases from V and 0 from J, leaving 13 bases between them.

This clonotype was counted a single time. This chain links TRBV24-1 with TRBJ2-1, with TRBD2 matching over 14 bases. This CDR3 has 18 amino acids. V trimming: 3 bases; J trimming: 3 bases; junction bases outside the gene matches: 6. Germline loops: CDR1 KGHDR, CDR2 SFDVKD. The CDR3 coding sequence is TGTGCCACCAGTGATCAGGGACTAGCGGGAGCACTCTACAATGAGCAGTTCTTC. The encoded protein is CATSDQGLAGALYNEQFF.

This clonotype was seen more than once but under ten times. CDR3 amino acids: CASSFPGTSGRGGTDTQYF. The CDR3 DNA reads as TGTGCCAGCAGCTTTCCCGGGACTAGCGGGAGAGGTGGTACAGATACGCAGTATTTT. The rearrangement links TRBV5-8 to TRBJ2-3, with 14 bases lining up with TRBD2. V gave up 2 bases and J gave up 3 bases; unmatched junction bases: 11. The CDR3 totals 19 residues. Looked up from germline, CDR1 is SGHTS and CDR2 is YDEGEE.

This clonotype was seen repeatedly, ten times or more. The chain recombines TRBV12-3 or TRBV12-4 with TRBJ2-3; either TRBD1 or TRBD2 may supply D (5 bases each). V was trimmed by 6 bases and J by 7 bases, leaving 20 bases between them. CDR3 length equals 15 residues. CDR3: CASSPWGSGTNTQYF. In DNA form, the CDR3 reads TGTGCCAGCAGCCCTTGGGGGAGCGGTACGAATACGCAGTATTTT.

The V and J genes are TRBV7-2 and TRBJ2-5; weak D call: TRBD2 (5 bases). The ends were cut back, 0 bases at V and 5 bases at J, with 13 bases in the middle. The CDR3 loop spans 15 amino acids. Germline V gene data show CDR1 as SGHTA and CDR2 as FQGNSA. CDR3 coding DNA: TGTGCCAGCAGCTTAGCGAGGGAGCGAGGGGAGACCCAGTACTTC. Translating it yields CASSLARERGETQYF. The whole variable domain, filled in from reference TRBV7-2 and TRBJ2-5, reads GAGVSQSPSNKVTEKGKDVELRCDPISGHTALYWYRQSLGQGLEFLIYFQGNSAPDKSGLPSDRFSAERTGGSVSTLTIQRTQQEDSAVYLCASSLARERGETQYFGPGTRLLVL.

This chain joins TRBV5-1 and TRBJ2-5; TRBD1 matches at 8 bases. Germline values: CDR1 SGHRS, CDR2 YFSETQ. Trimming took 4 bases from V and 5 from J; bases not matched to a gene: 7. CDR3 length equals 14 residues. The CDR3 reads CASSAWTGMETQYF. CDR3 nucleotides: TGCGCCAGCAGCGCCTGGACAGGGATGGAGACCCAGTACTTC.

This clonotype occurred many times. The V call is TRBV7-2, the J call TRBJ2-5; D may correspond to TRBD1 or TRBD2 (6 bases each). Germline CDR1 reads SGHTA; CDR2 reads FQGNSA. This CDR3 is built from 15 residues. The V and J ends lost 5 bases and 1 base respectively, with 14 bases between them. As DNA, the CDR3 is TGTGCCAGCAGCCTAGGGGGTAGCGGCCAAGAGACCCAGTACTTC. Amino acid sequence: CASSLGGSGQETQYF.

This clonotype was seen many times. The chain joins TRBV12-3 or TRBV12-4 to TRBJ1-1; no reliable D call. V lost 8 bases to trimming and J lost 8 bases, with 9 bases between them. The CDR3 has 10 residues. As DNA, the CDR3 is TGTGCCAGCGGTGAGGCCGAAGCTTTCTTT. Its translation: CASGEAEAFF.

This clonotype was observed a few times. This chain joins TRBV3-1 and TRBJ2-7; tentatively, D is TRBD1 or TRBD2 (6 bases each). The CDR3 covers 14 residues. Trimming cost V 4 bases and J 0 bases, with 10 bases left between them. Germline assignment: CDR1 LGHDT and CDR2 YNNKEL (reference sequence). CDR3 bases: TGTGCCAGCAGCCTGGGGGGCCACTCCTACGAGCAGTACTTC. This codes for CASSLGGHSYEQYF.

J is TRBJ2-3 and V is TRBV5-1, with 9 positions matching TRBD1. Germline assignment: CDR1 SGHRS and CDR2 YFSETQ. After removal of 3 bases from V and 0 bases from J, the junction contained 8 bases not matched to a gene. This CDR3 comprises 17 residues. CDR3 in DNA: TGCGCCAGCAGCTCCTCCGGGACAGGGATTAGCACAGATACGCAGTATTTT. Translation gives CASSSSGTGISTDTQYF.

The CDR3 here is CAIGGLAGDTQYF. The CDR3 DNA reads as TGTGCCATTGGGGGACTAGCGGGAGATACGCAGTATTTT. The V call is TRBV10-3, the J call TRBJ2-3; TRBD2 matches 12 bases. The CDR3 sequence is 13 residues long. Trimming at V came to 9 bases and at J to 5 bases, leaving 3 bases not matched to a gene. CDR1 is ENHRY and CDR2 is SYGVKD in the germline V gene.

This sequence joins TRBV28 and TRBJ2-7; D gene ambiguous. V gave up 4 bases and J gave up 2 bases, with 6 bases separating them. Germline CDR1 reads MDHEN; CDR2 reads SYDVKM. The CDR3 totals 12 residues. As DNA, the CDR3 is TGTGCCAGCAGTTCCCAGCCCTACGAGCAGTACTTC. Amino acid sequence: CASSSQPYEQYF. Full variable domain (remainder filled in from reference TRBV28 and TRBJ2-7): DVKVTQSSRYLVKRTGEKVFLECVQDMDHENMFWYRQDPGLGLRLIYFSYDVKMKEKGDIPEGYSVSREKKERFSLILESASTNQTSMYLCASSSQPYEQYFGPGTRLTVT.